The clone carrying this T cell receptor (beta chain) was recorded many times. Its antigen is still unknown. Read sequence stops 3 residues before the CDR3 end, and the germline J gene provides the missing end. Each donor provided about 5 to 9 ml of heparinized whole blood. The V gene lost 8 bases and the J gene lost 9 bases, with 14 bases spanning the gap. The CDR3 consists of 12 residues. Germline CDR1 MGHRA, CDR2 YSYEKL. Equal genomic DNA amounts from CVID and control samples were sequenced. Only in-frame clones appear in the TCRdb table, and some are missing; sequencing was by immunoSEQ multiplex PCR. The sample is made up of under 45,000 clones, none counted only once. The sample originates from a study of T cell clonality in common variable immunodeficiency. Study observations and caveats: CVID subjects showed higher TCRbeta clonality than healthy controls.

This receptor was taken from a person aged 18-70 years in good health. Input material: peripheral blood mononuclear cells. The chain has TRBV4-1 and TRBJ2-1, with TRBD2 as a possible D gene (7 bases). The CDR3 bases that were read are TGCGCCAGCTTGGGGGGGGCCTCTGAG. Amino acids: CASLGGASE. The full CDR3 reads CASLGGASEQFF.